This passage covers 18 T cell receptor beta chains from one sample sequenced in a study of blood T cells in healthy people across ages. Through a sample-barcoded 5' primer and a J-beta primer mix, a second PCR was run for about 6 to 12 cycles. Using its own MiXCR run on the 5' RACE reads, TCRdb lists one record per CDR3 protein. The table shows over a million distinct CDR3 sequences, with about 23% occurring only once. The same sample was also used in a study of T cells of mothers and their children.

Sequencing was performed on blood. The receptors come from a girl aged 2 to 10 in good health.

This clonotype turned up a few times. The chain links TRBV12-3 or TRBV12-4 to TRBJ2-6; maybe TRBD1 (6 bases). The CDR3 covers 13 residues. The germline V and J ends were trimmed by 5 bases and 11 bases, with 13 bases remaining between them. In DNA, the CDR3 is TGTGCCAGCAGTCCTAACAGGGTGGACGTCCTGACTTTC. Protein: CASSPNRVDVLTF.

The V gene is TRBV6-1, the J gene TRBJ2-1; a possible D gene is TRBD2 (5 bases). This CDR3 has 14 residues. Germline CDR1 is MNHNS and CDR2 is SASEGT. Trimming left V 6 bases short and J 5 bases short, with 14 bases between. In nucleotides, the CDR3 is TGTGCCAGCAGGAGGACTTTTCCCGACAATGAGCAGTTCTTC. Its protein is CASRRTFPDNEQFF.

The chain joins TRBV29-1 to TRBJ2-4; 8 positions agree with TRBD1. The J segment lost 0 bases and the V segment lost 6 bases, leaving 7 bases of the junction unmatched. Germline values: CDR1 SQVTM, CDR2 ANQGSEA. This CDR3 region has 15 residues. The CDR3 DNA is TGCAGCGTCCTGGACAGGGTACTAGCCAAAAACATTCAGTACTTC. Translation: CSVLDRVLAKNIQYF.

As DNA, the CDR3 is TGCAGCGTTGTTGAAAGGGAGGCGAACGAGCAGTACTTC. This gives the protein CSVVEREANEQYF. The chain is built from TRBV29-1 and TRBJ2-7; possible D gene TRBD2, 6 bases. Germline-derived CDR1 and CDR2 are SQVTM and ANQGSEA. V was clipped by 4 bases and J by 5 bases, with 15 bases between them. This CDR3 is built from 13 residues.

This sequence joins TRBV4-3 and TRBJ1-4, with a possible D match to TRBD1 (6 bases). Germline V lookup: CDR1 LGHNA, CDR2 YSLEER. The CDR3 is 16 amino acids. V gave up 0 bases and J gave up 6 bases, with 14 bases separating them. The CDR3 coding sequence is TGCGCCAGCAGCCAAGAGGGGGGGCACCCGTATGAAAAACTGTTTTTT. Translation gives CASSQEGGHPYEKLFF.

This clonotype was observed a few times. The chain couples TRBV7-3 to TRBJ1-6; tentative D call: TRBD1 (5 bases). The CDR3 has 15 amino acids. The ends were cut back, 4 bases at V and 7 bases at J, with 14 bases in the middle. CDR1 is SGHTA, CDR2 FQGTGA, per germline. As DNA, the CDR3 is TGTGCCAGCAGCTCCAGGGACCCCAGGAATTCACCCCTCCACTTT. This translates into CASSSRDPRNSPLHF.

J is TRBJ2-1 and V is TRBV3-1, with a weak D call TRBD2 (6 bases). Trimming removed 0 bases at V and 2 bases at J, with 8 bases between. This CDR3 has 15 amino acids. CDR1 is LGHDT and CDR2 is YNNKEL in the germline V gene (reference sequence). CDR3 sequence (DNA): TGTGCCAGCAGCCAAGAGGGGGAGGCCTACAATGAGCAGTTCTTC. Translation: CASSQEGEAYNEQFF.

The gene calls are TRBV7-2 and TRBJ2-5; D may match TRBD1 or TRBD2 (5 bases each). V dropped 6 bases and J dropped 2 bases, with 16 bases sitting between them. CDR1 is SGHTA, CDR2 FQGNSA, per germline. CDR3 length: 15 amino acids. CDR3 sequence reads: CASSTAGTTQETQYF. CDR3 nucleotide sequence: TGTGCCAGCAGTACCGCCGGGACGACTCAAGAGACCCAGTACTTC.

Only a few counts were recorded for this clonotype. The rearrangement uses TRBV6-6 and TRBJ2-3; 9 bases line up with TRBD2. This CDR3 is built from 14 residues. Germline lookup yields CDR1 MNHNY and CDR2 SVGAGI (reference sequence). V was pared by 7 bases and J by 4 bases, with 6 bases of the junction left unmatched. For the CDR3, the DNA is TGTGCCAGCACCAAAGCGGGGGGCCCAGATACGCAGTATTTT. Protein product: CASTKAGGPDTQYF.

The V and J genes are TRBV7-2 and TRBJ2-3; D not resolved. The germline gives CDR1 SGHTA, CDR2 FQGNSA. The CDR3 runs to 15 residues. Trimming shortened V by 3 bases and J by 2 bases, and 12 bases separated the two germline ends. CDR3 DNA sequence: TGTGCCAGCAGCTTGGTGGAAGGGTTCACAGATACGCAGTATTTT. It yields the protein CASSLVEGFTDTQYF.

Ten or more counts support this clonotype. The rearrangement joins TRBV2 to TRBJ2-5; D is unresolved. This CDR3 region has 13 residues. The germline V and J ends were trimmed by 9 bases and 3 bases, with 14 bases remaining between them. Germline lookup yields CDR1 SNHLY and CDR2 FYNNEI. In DNA, the CDR3 is TGTGCCAGAGGCACGATTAGGAAAGAGACCCAGTACTTC. It codes for CARGTIRKETQYF.

This sequence joins TRBV10-3 and TRBJ1-4; the D is unclear. CDR3 size: 10 residues. Germline-derived CDR1 and CDR2 are ENHRY and SYGVKD. The V gene lost 10 bases and the J gene lost 8 bases, with 8 bases spanning the gap. The CDR3: CANGGEKLFF. The CDR3 DNA reads TGTGCCAACGGAGGGGAAAAACTGTTTTTT.

The V call is TRBV5-5, the J call TRBJ1-4, with a weak D call TRBD1 (5 bases). Trimming took 3 bases from V and 7 from J, leaving 13 bases between them. Germline-derived CDR1 and CDR2 are SGHKS and YYEKEE (reference sequence). The CDR3 contains 14 residues. CDR3 loop: CASSSGGSGEKLFF. CDR3 DNA sequence: TGTGCCAGCAGCTCGGGGGGGTCGGGTGAAAAACTGTTTTTT.

The chain has TRBV28 and TRBJ2-1; 7 nucleotides align to TRBD2. V lost 6 bases to trimming and J lost 6 bases; unmatched junction nucleotides: 17. The CDR3 runs to 17 residues. Germline loops: CDR1 MDHEN, CDR2 SYDVKM. The CDR3 DNA sequence: TGTGCCAGCAGCCTGAATCCAGGACTAGGAAAATTCAATGAGCAGTTCTTC. Amino acids: CASSLNPGLGKFNEQFF.

The chain combines TRBV20-1 with TRBJ2-7, with D perhaps TRBD2 (5 bases). Germline CDR1 is DFQATT and CDR2 is SNEGSKA (reference sequence). This CDR3 spans 13 amino acids. Deletions cut 6 bases from V and 3 bases from J, with 15 bases between. As DNA, the CDR3 is TGCAGTGCCGCCAAAACGGGGATCTACGAGCAGTACTTC. Residues: CSAAKTGIYEQYF.

This clonotype came up a few times. J is TRBJ2-5 and V is TRBV7-2; 8 nucleotides agree with TRBD2. The DNA end is more similar to TRBJ2-7, so the J call may be wrong. Per germline, CDR1 SGHTA and CDR2 FQGNSA. The CDR3 covers 16 residues. CDR3 sequence: CASSLAPTSGSYEQYF. DNA for the CDR3: TGTGCCAGCAGCTTAGCCCCAACTAGCGGCTCCTACGAGCAGTACTTC.

This clonotype was counted only a few times. This sequence joins TRBV6-5 and TRBJ2-3; 13 bases align to TRBD2. V gave up 2 bases and J gave up 3 bases; unmatched junction bases: 11. This CDR3 is built from 19 residues. Germline V CDR1 and CDR2: MNHEY, SVGAGI. The chain's CDR3 is CASSYTSGTSGEGTDTQYF. CDR3 bases: TGTGCCAGCAGTTACACATCCGGGACTAGCGGGGAGGGTACAGATACGCAGTATTTT.

This rearrangement joins TRBV12-3 or TRBV12-4 to TRBJ2-1; D gene ambiguous. The germline V and J ends were trimmed by 6 bases and 9 bases, with 12 bases remaining between them. The CDR3 is 12 amino acids. DNA for the CDR3: TGTGCCAGCAGGAAGGGATTAAGTGAGCAGTTCTTC. Amino acids: CASRKGLSEQFF.